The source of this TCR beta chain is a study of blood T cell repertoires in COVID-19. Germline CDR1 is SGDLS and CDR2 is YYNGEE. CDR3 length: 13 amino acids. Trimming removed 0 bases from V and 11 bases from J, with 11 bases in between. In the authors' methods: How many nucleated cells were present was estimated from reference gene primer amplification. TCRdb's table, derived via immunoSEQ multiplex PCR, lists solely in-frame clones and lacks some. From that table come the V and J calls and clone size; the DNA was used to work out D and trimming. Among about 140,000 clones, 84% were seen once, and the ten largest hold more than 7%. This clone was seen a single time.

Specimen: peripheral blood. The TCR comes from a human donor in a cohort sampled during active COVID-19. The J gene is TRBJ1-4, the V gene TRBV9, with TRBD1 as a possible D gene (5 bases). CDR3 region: CASSVESGGKLFF. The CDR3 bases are TGTGCCAGCAGCGTAGAATCGGGGGGGAAACTGTTTTTT.